This note documents a single T cell receptor beta chain sequence. Germline V gene lookup returns CDR1 SGHKS and CDR2 YYEKEE (reference sequence). The V and J ends lost 2 bases and 2 bases respectively, with 10 bases between them. The CDR3 runs to 14 residues. Clones were sequenced by immunoSEQ multiplex PCR, and TCRdb holds only the in-frame ones, with some missing. The sample gives hundreds of thousands of clones, about 89% of which show up once; approximately 0.0097% is in the top ten. This record belongs to a study of shared T cell receptors in the human thymus. In addition, the sample was reused for a study of human thymus T cells. Per that study: Thymus pieces cut out during corrective heart surgery were the tissue that was used. Thymic and blood repertoires appeared to carry a bias in their V and J gene usage. Unrelated individuals were reported by related research to share highly overlapping thymic repertoires.

This sequence was found in a boy younger than two with a congenital heart defect. Material: thymocytes. The chain links TRBV5-5 to TRBJ1-2, with TRBD1 as a possible D gene (6 bases). Here the CDR3 reads CASSLNRENYGYTF. In nucleotides, the CDR3 is TGTGCCAGCAGCTTAAACAGGGAGAACTATGGCTACACCTTC.